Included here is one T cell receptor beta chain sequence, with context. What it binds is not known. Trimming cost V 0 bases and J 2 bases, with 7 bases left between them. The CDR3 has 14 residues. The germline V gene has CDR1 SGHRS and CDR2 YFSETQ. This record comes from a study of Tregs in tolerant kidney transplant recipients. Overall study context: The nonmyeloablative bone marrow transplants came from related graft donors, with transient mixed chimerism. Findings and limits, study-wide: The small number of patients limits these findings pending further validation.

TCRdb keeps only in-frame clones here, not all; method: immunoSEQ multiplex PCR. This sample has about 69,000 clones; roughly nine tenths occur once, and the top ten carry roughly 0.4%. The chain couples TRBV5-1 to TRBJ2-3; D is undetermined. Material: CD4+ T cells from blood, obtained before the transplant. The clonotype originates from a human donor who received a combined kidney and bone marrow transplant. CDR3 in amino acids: CASSLGATTDTQYF. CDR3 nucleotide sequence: TGCGCCAGCAGCTTGGGGGCGACCACAGATACGCAGTATTTT.